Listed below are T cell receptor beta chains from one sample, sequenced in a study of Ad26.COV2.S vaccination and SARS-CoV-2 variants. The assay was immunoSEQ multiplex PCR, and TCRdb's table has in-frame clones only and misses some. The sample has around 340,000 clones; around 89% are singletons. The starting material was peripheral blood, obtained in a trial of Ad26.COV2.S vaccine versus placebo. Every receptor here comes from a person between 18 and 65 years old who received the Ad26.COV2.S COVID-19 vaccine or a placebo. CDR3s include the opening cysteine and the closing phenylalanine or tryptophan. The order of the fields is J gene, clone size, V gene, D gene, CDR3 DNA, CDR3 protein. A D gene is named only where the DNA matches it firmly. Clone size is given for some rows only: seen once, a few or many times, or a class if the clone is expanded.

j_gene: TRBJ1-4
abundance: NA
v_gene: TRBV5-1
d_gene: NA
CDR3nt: TGCGCCAGCAGCCAACAGGGAATAACTAATGAAAAACTGTTTTTT
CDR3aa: CASSQQGITNEKLFF

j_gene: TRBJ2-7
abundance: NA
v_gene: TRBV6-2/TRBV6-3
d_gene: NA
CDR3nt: TGTGCCAGCAGTGACACCTACGAGCAGTACTTC
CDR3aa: CASSDTYEQYF

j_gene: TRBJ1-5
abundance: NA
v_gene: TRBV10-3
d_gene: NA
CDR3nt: TGTGCCATCAGTTTTACAGCCACCCCTGGCCAGCCCCAGCATTTT
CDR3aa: CAISFTATPGQPQHF

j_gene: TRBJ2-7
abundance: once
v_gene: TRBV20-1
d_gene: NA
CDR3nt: TGCAGTGCTAGAGGAGGTTACGAGCAGTACTTC
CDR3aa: CSARGGYEQYF

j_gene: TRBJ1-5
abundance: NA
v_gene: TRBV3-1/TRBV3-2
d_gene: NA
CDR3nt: TGTGCCAGCAGCCAGGGTACGGGCAGCAATCAGCCCCAGCATTTT
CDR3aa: CASSQGTGSNQPQHF

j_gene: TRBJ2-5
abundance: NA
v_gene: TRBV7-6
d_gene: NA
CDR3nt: TGTGCCAGCAGCTTAGCTGTCAGTCAAGAGACCCAGTACTTC
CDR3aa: CASSLAVSQETQYF

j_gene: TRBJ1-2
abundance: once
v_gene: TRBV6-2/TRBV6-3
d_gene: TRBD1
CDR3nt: TGTGCCAGCAGTTCCGGACAGGGCCTTGGCTATGGCTACACCTTC
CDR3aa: CASSSGQGLGYGYTF

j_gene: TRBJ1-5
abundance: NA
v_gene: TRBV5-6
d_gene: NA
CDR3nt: TGTGCCAGCAGCTTAGGGAGAGGGAATCAGCCCCAGCATTTT
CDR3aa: CASSLGRGNQPQHF

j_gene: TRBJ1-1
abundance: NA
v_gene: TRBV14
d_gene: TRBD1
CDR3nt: TGTGCCAGCAGCCAAGACAGGGGGGGAACTGAAGCTTTCTTT
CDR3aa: CASSQDRGGTEAFF

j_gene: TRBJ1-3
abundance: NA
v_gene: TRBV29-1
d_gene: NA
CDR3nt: TGCAGCGTTGGAGGACCTGGAGGAAACACCATATATTTT
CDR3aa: CSVGGPGGNTIYF

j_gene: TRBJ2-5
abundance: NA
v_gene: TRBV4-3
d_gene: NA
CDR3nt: TGCGCCAGCAGCCAACGCCCGGTTGGAGAGACCCAGTACTTC
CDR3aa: CASSQRPVGETQYF

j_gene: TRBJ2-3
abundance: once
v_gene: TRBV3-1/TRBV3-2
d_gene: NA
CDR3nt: TGTGCCAGCAGCCAAGATCTTTACACAGGGTTCTCGCAGTATTTT
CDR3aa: CASSQDLYTGFSQYF

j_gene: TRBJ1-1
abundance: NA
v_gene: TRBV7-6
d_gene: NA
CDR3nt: TGTGCCAGCAGCTTTGGACGGCTGAACACTGAAGCTTTCTTT
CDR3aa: CASSFGRLNTEAFF

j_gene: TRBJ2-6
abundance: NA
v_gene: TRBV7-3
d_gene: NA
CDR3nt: TGTGCCAGCAGCCAAACTGGGGCCAACGTCCTGACTTTC
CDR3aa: CASSQTGANVLTF

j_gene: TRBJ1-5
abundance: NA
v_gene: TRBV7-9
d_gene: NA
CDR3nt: TGTGCCAGCAGCTTATCTTGGGGCGATCAGCCCCAGCATTTT
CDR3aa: CASSLSWGDQPQHF

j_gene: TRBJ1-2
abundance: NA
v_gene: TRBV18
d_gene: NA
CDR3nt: TGTGCCAGCTCACCGGGGGCCCGCGGAACCTATGGCTACACCTTC
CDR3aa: CASSPGARGTYGYTF

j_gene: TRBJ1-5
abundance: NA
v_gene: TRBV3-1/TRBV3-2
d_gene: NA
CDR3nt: TGTGCCAGCAGCCAAGCCCTTGGTCAGCCCCAGCATTTT
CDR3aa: CASSQALGQPQHF

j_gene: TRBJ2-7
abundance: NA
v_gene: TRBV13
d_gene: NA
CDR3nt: TGTGCCAGCAGCCCCCGTTCCTACGAGCAGTACTTC
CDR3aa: CASSPRSYEQYF

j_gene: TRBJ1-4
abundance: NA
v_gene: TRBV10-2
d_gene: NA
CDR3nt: TGCGCCAGCAGCCGGGAGAATGAAAAACTGTTTTTT
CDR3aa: CASSRENEKLFF

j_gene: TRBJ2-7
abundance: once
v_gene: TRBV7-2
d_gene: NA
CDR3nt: TGTGCCAGCAGCTTTATCCACGGGGAGCAGTACTTC
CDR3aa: CASSFIHGEQYF

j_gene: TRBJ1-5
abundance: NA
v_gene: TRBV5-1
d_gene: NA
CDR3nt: TGCGCCAGCAGGCCCGGGACTTCGAGCAATCAGCCCCAGCATTTT
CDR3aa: CASRPGTSSNQPQHF

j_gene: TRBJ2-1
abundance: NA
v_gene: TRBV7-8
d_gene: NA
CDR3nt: TGTGCCAGCAGCCCTCGGGAGTCTAGCGAGCAGTTCTTC
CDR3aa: CASSPRESSEQFF

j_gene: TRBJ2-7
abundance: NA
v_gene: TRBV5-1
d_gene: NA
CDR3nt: TGCGCCAGCAGCCCGGACCCCTCCTACGAGCAGTACTTC
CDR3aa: CASSPDPSYEQYF

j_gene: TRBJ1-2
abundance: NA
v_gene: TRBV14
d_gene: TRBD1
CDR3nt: TGTGCCAGCAGCCGCCTAGACAGGGAGATATATGGCTACACCTTC
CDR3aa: CASSRLDREIYGYTF

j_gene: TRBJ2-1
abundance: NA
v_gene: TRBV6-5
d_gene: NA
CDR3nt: TGTGCCAGCAGTTACTCTTCAGGGTATACTGAGCAGTTCTTC
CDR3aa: CASSYSSGYTEQFF

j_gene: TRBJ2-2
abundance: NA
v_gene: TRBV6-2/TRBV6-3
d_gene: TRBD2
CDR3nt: TGTGCCAGCAGCCGGGACTATAACACCGGGGAGCTGTTTTTT
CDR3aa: CASSRDYNTGELFF

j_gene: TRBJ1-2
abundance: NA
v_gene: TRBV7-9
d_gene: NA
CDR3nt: TGTGCCAGCAGCCAAACCGACAGACACTATGGCTACACCTTC
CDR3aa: CASSQTDRHYGYTF

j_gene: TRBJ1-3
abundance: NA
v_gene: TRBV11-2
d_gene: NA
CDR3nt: TGTGCCAGCAGCTTATCTACCGGGGTCGGAAACACCATATATTTT
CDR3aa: CASSLSTGVGNTIYF

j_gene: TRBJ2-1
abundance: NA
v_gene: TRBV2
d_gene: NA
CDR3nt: TGTGCCAGCAGTGAAAGGCGCAACAACAATGAGCAGTTCTTC
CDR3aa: CASSERRNNNEQFF

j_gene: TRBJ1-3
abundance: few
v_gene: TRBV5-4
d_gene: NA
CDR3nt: TGTGCCAGCAGCCCAAGTGGAAACACCATATATTTT
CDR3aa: CASSPSGNTIYF

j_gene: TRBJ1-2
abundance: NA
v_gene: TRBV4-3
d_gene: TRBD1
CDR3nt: TGCGCCAGCAGCCAAGGCGGACAGGGAGTGATCTCCTATGGCTACACCTTC
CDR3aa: CASSQGGQGVISYGYTF

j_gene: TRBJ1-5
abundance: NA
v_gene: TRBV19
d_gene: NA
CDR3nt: TGTGCCAGCACTCCAGGGAGTAACCCCCCCAATCAGCCCCAGCATTTT
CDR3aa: CASTPGSNPPNQPQHF

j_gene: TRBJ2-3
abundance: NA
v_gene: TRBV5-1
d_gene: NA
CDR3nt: TGCGCCAGCAGCTCAATTGGACAGCCAGATACGCAGTATTTT
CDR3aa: CASSSIGQPDTQYF

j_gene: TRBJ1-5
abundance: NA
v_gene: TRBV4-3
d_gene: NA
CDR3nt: TGCGCCAGCAGCCAAGACACGGAGCAGCCCCAGCATTTT
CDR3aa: CASSQDTEQPQHF

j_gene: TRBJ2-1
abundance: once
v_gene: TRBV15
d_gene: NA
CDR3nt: TGTGCCACCAGCAGAGATATTCGGAGTCTAGACCCTCAGGATCTGTACAATGAGCAGTTCTTC
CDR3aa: CATSRDIRSLDPQDLYNEQFF

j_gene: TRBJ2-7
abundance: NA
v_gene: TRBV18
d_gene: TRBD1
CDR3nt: TGTGCCAGCTCACCGGGACAGACCTACGAGCAGTACTTC
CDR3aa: CASSPGQTYEQYF

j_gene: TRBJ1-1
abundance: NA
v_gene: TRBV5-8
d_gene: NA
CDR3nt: TGTGCCAGCAGCTTGGCCGTCAGGGGAATGGGGACTGAAGCTTTCTTT
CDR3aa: CASSLAVRGMGTEAFF

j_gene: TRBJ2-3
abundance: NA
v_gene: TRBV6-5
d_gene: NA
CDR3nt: TGTGCCAGCACCCCTCCGGGGGTTCCAGATACGCAGTATTTT
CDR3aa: CASTPPGVPDTQYF

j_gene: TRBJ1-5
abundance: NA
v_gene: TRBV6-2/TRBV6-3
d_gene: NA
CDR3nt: TGTGCCAGCAGTTATCAGCAAGGGTTGGGTCAGCCCCAGCATTTT
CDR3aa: CASSYQQGLGQPQHF